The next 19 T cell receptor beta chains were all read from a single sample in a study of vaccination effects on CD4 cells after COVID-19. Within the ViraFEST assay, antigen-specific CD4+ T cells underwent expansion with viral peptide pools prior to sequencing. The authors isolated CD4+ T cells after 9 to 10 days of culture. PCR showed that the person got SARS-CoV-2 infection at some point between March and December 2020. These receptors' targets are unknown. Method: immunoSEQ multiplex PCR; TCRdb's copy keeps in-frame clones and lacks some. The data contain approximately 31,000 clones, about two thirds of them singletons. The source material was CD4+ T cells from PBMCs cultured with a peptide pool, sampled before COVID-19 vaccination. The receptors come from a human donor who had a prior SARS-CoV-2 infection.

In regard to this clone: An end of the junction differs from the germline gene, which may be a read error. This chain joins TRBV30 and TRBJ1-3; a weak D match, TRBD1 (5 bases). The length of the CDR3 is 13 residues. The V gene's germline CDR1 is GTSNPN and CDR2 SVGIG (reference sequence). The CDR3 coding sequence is TGTGCCTGGAGTGTAACAACGCCGGGACGGGAACATTTT. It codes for CAWSVTTPGREHF.

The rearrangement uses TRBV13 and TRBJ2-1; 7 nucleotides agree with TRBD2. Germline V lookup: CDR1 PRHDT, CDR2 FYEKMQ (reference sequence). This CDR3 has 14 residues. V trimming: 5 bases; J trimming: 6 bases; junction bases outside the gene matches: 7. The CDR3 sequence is CASSRLAEINEQFF. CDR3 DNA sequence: TGTGCCAGCAGCCGACTAGCCGAAATCAATGAGCAGTTCTTC.

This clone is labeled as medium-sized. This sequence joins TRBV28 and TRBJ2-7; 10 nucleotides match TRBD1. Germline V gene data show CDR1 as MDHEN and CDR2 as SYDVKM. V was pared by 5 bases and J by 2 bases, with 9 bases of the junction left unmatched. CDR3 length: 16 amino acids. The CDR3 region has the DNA TGTGCCAGCAGTATTTTACCGGGACAGGGGACCTACGAGCAGTACTTC. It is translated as CASSILPGQGTYEQYF.

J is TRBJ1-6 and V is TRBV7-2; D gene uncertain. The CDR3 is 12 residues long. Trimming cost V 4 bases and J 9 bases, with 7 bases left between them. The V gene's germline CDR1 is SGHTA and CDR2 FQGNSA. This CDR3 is CASSSVPSPLHF. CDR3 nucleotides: TGTGCCAGCAGCTCCGTTCCTTCACCCCTCCACTTT.

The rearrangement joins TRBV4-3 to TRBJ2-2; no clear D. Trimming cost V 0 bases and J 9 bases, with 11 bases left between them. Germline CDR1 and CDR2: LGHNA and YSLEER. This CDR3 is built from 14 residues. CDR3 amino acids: CASSQDTQSWELFF. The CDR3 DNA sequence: TGCGCCAGCAGCCAAGACACCCAATCATGGGAGCTGTTTTTT.

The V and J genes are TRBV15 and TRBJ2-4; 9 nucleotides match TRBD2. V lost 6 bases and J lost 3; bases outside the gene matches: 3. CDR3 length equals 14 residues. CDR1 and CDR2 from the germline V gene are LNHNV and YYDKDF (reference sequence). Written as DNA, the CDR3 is TGTGCCACCAGGGGCGGGAGGGTCAAAAACATTCAGTACTTC. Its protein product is CATRGGRVKNIQYF.

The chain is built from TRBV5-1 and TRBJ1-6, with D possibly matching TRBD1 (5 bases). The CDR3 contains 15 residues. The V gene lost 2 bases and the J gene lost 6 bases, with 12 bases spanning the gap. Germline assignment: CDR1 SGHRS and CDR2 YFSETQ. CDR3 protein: CASSLGTGGNSPLHF. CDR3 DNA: TGCGCCAGCAGCTTAGGGACGGGGGGTAATTCACCCCTCCACTTT.

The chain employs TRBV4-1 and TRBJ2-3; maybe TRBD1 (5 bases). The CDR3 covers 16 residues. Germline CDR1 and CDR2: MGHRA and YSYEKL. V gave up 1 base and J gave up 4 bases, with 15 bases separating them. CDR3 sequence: CASSQVDRGLADTQYF. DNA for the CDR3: TGCGCCAGCAGCCAAGTTGATAGGGGCTTGGCAGATACGCAGTATTTT.

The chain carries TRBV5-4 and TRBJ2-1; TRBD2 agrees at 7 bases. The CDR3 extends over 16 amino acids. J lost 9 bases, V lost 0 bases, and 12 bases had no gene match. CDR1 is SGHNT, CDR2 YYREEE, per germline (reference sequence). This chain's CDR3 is CASSLGVTRGIGEQFF. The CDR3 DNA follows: TGTGCCAGCAGCTTGGGGGTGACGCGGGGGATCGGTGAGCAGTTCTTC.

The CDR3 nucleotides read TGCGCCAGCAGCGGGACAGTAACAACAGATACGCAGTATTTT. This codes for CASSGTVTTDTQYF. This chain links TRBV5-1 with TRBJ2-3, with 7 bases lining up with TRBD1. Per the germline V gene, CDR1 is SGHRS and CDR2 is YFSETQ. V lost 4 bases to trimming and J lost 3 bases; unmatched junction nucleotides: 5. CDR3 size: 14 residues. The complete variable domain, with remaining parts taken from reference TRBV5-1 and TRBJ2-3, reads KAGVTQTPRYLIKTRGQQVTLSCSPISGHRSVSWYQQTPGQGLQFLFEYFSETQRNKGNFPGRFSGRQFSNSRSEMNVSTLELGDSALYLCASSGTVTTDTQYFGPGTRLTVL.

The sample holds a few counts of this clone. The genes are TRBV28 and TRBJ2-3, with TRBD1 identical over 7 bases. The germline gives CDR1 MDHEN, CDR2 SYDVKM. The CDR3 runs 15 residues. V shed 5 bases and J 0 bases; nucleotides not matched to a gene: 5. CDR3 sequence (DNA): TGTGCCAGCAGTCTCCGACAGGGAAGCACAGATACGCAGTATTTT. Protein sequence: CASSLRQGSTDTQYF.

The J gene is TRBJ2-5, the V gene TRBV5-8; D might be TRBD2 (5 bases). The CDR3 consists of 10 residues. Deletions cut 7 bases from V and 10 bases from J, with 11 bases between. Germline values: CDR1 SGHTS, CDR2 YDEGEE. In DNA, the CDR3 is TGTGCCAGCCGCTGGGGAGACCAGTACTTC. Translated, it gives CASRWGDQYF.

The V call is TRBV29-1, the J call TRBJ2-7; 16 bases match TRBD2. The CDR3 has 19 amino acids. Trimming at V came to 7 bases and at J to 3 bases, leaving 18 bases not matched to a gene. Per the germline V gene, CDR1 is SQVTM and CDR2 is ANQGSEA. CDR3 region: CSAMGLAGGPLMEYYEQYF. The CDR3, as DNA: TGCAGCGCTATGGGACTAGCGGGGGGGCCGTTAATGGAGTACTACGAGCAGTACTTC.

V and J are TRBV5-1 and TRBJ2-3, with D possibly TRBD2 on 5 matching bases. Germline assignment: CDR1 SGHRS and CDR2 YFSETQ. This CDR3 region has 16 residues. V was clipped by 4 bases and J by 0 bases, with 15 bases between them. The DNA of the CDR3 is TGCGCCAGCAGCCGGACCAGCGGTCCTAGCACAGATACGCAGTATTTT. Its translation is CASSRTSGPSTDTQYF.

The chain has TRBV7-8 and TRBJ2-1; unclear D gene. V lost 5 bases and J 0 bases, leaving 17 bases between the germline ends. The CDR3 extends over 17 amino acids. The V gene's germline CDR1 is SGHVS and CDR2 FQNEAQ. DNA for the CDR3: TGTGCCAGCAGCCCGTGGATCGACTTGAGCTCCTACAATGAGCAGTTCTTC. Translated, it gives CASSPWIDLSSYNEQFF.

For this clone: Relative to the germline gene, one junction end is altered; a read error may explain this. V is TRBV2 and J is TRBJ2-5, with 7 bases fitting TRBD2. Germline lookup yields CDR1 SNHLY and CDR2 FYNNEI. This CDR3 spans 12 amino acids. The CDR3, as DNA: TGTGCCAGCAATGGCGGGAGCCACCTTCGGGACTTC. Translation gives CASNGGSHLRDF.

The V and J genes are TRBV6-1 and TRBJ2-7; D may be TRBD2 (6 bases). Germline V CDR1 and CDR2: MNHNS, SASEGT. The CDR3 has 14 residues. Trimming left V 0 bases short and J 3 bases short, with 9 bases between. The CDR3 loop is CASSEASRDYEQYF. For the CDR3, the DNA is TGTGCCAGCAGTGAAGCTTCGCGGGACTACGAGCAGTACTTC.

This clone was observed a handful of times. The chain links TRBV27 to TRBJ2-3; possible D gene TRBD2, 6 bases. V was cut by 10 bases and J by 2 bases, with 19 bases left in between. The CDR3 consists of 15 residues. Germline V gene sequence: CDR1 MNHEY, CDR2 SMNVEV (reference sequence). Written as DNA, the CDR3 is TGTGCCACTACTGAACGTACGGGGGTCACAGATACGCAGTATTTT. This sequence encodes CATTERTGVTDTQYF.

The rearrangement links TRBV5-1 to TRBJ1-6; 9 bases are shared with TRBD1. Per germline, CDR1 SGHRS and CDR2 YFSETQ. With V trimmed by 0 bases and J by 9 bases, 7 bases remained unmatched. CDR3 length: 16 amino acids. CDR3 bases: TGCGCCAGCAGCTTGGACCTAACAGGGGGCGGTTCACCCCTCCACTTT. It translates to CASSLDLTGGGSPLHF.